A single count supports the clone carrying this T cell receptor beta chain. The antigen is not known. The junction and the germline gene differ at one end; a read error may be behind it. Extraction of RNA together with DNA used about 17-30 mg of unsorted bulk tissue. Surgical resection was the treatment these patients received for primary liver carcinoma. From around 500 ng of total RNA, TCR beta-specific cDNA was reverse-transcribed using a constant-region primer. The TCR beta library was amplified through three nested multiplex PCR rounds in a modified ARM-PCR procedure. Two initial PCR rounds of ten to eleven cycles each paired TRBV1-TRBV30 forward primers with a C-beta reverse primer. Using its own MiXCR run on the multiplex PCR reads, TCRdb lists one record per CDR3 protein. The sample has about 190,000 distinct CDR3 sequences; around 81% are singletons. This sample was taken from a study of tumor-infiltrating lymphocytes in primary liver carcinoma. At the level of the study: Patients comprised men and women whose ages fell between 30 and 69 years. Productive TCRbeta read counts per sample ran from roughly 3.3 to 6.8 million and were similar across tissue types. General observations from the study: The 250 largest clones made up significantly more of tumor than blood repertoires (p = 0.039).

The CDR3 spans 15 residues. CDR1 is MNHNS, CDR2 SASEGT, per germline. V usage is TRBV6-1 and J usage is TRBJ1-2; 9 bases line up with TRBD1. Source material: tumor tissue from primary liver carcinoma. The clonotype originates from a man in his forties with primary liver carcinoma and hepatitis B virus infection. Here the CDR3 reads CVSIVSGTGSDGYTF. In DNA form, the CDR3 reads TGTGTCAGCATAGTTTCCGGGACAGGGTCTGACGGATACACCTTC.